The next 27 T cell receptor beta chains were all read from a single sample in a study of shared clonotypes between healthy human individuals. Naive CD8 cells lacked CD45RO and underwent positive selection for CCR7, leaving out terminally differentiated effector memory CD45RA+ cells. Method: immunoSEQ multiplex PCR; TCRdb's copy keeps in-frame clones and lacks some. The sample holds more than 2 million clones, roughly 95% seen once. The sequencing input was naive CD8+ T cells sorted from blood. These TCRs come from a man aged 18 to 29 in good health.

The chain employs TRBV5-4 and TRBJ2-7; D gene ambiguous. The CDR3 has 14 residues. Trimming took off 0 bases at V and 0 bases at J, with 7 bases between the two ends. Germline CDR1 SGHNT, CDR2 YYREEE (reference sequence). The CDR3 protein is CASSLAETSYEQYF. The DNA of the CDR3 is TGTGCCAGCAGCTTGGCGGAGACCTCCTACGAGCAGTACTTC.

The V call is TRBV12-5, the J call TRBJ1-1; a possible D gene is TRBD1 (5 bases). The V end lost 7 bases, the J end lost 7 bases, and 13 bases lay between the germline ends. The germline V gene has CDR1 LGHNT and CDR2 FRNRAP. The CDR3 has 12 residues. CDR3 amino acids: CASVRGDGEAFF. The CDR3 nucleotides read TGTGCTAGTGTCCGGGGGGACGGTGAAGCTTTCTTT.

In its sample, this clone was seen once. The V gene is TRBV6-5, the J gene TRBJ2-7, with TRBD2 matching over 8 bases. Germline V CDR1 and CDR2: MNHEY, SVGAGI. The CDR3 has 15 amino acids. V was clipped by 1 base and J by 3 bases; unmatched bases: 5. CDR3 loop: CASSYWAGGNYEQYF. In nucleotides, the CDR3 is TGTGCCAGCAGTTACTGGGCGGGAGGCAACTACGAGCAGTACTTC.

The genes are TRBV15 and TRBJ2-3; 8 bases map to TRBD2. Losses at the gene ends were 3 bases for V and 4 bases for J; bases not matched to a gene: 0. The germline gives CDR1 LNHNV, CDR2 YYDKDF (reference sequence). This CDR3 comprises 13 residues. CDR3 in amino acids: CATSSGGADTQYF. The DNA of the CDR3 is TGTGCCACCAGCAGCGGGGGGGCAGATACGCAGTATTTT.

The chain recombines TRBV9 with TRBJ2-2, with TRBD2 matching over 13 bases. V was clipped by 3 bases and J by 5 bases; unmatched bases: 7. The CDR3 has 17 amino acids. Per the germline V gene, CDR1 is SGDLS and CDR2 is YYNGEE. This CDR3 reads CASSAGTSGIRTGELFF. As DNA, the CDR3 is TGTGCCAGCAGCGCCGGGACTAGCGGGATACGAACCGGGGAGCTGTTTTTT.

The chain couples TRBV28 to TRBJ2-7, with a possible D match to TRBD1 (6 bases). This CDR3 comprises 16 residues. CDR1 and CDR2 from the germline V gene are MDHEN and SYDVKM. Trimming left V 2 bases short and J 0 bases short, with 14 bases between. CDR3 sequence (DNA): TGTGCCAGCAGTTTAACCGGGACACCCCTCTCCTACGAGCAGTACTTC. Translated, it gives CASSLTGTPLSYEQYF.

V usage is TRBV6-5 and J usage is TRBJ2-3, with TRBD2 matching 9 bases. The V gene end was trimmed by 0 bases and the J gene end by 0 bases; junction bases not matched to a gene: 1. Looked up from germline, CDR1 is MNHEY and CDR2 is SVGAGI. This CDR3 is 16 amino acids long. In DNA, the CDR3 is TGTGCCAGCAGTTACTCTAGCGGGGGTAGCACAGATACGCAGTATTTT. This codes for CASSYSSGGSTDTQYF.

This clone was seen only once. Other DNA variants within this sample encode the same CDR3. V is TRBV7-9 and J is TRBJ2-5; no clear D. V dropped 3 bases and J dropped 2 bases, with 7 bases sitting between them. Germline V gene data show CDR1 as SEHNR and CDR2 as FQNEAQ (reference sequence). CDR3 length equals 13 residues. CDR3 region: CASSLDGQETQYF. The CDR3 region has the DNA TGTGCCAGCAGCTTGGACGGGCAAGAGACCCAGTACTTC.

This sequence joins TRBV7-9 and TRBJ2-5; D remains unclear. Per the germline V gene, CDR1 is SEHNR and CDR2 is FQNEAQ (reference sequence). The CDR3 has 16 residues. Trimming shortened V by 0 bases and J by 1 base, and 12 bases separated the two germline ends. CDR3: CASSLAIGGSQETQYF. The CDR3 DNA sequence: TGTGCCAGCAGCTTAGCAATCGGTGGCAGCCAAGAGACCCAGTACTTC.

The V and J genes are TRBV9 and TRBJ1-2; D is unresolved. CDR1 is SGDLS, CDR2 YYNGEE, per germline. V was pared by 0 bases and J by 8 bases, with 17 bases between. The CDR3 runs 15 residues. In DNA form, the CDR3 reads TGTGCCAGCAGCGTAGACGGGAAGGGAATGGGAGGCTACACCTTC. Amino acids: CASSVDGKGMGGYTF.

The CDR3 region is CASSTGQANYGYTF. The CDR3 region has the DNA TGCGCCAGCAGCACGGGACAAGCTAACTATGGCTACACCTTC. The chain recombines TRBV5-1 with TRBJ1-2; tentative D call: TRBD1 (6 bases). The CDR3 is 14 amino acids. The germline V gene encodes CDR1 SGHRS and CDR2 YFSETQ. V was clipped by 4 bases and J by 0 bases, with 10 bases between them.

This clone has only one observation. This sequence joins TRBV25-1 and TRBJ1-2; 8 bases align to TRBD1. The trim removed 6 bases at V and 4 bases at J, leaving 7 bases unmatched. CDR3 length: 14 residues. Germline V lookup: CDR1 MGHDK, CDR2 SYGVNS. CDR3 amino acids: CASSAQGAVYGYTF. CDR3 nucleotides: TGTGCCAGCAGCGCTCAGGGGGCGGTCTATGGCTACACCTTC.

In its sample, this clone was seen once. This sample includes further DNA sequences coding for the same CDR3. The chain has TRBV28 and TRBJ2-1; maybe TRBD2 (5 bases). The ends were cut back, 3 bases at V and 3 bases at J, with 6 bases in the middle. From germline, CDR1 is MDHEN and CDR2 SYDVKM. The CDR3 is 13 residues long. The CDR3 DNA sequence: TGTGCCAGCAGTTTTCGGGGCTACAATGAGCAGTTCTTC. It specifies CASSFRGYNEQFF.

This clone was detected only a few times. The chain has TRBV5-6 and TRBJ2-2; weak D call: TRBD2 (6 bases). Germline CDR1 reads SGHDT; CDR2 reads YYEEEE. V was clipped by 0 bases and J by 5 bases, with 14 bases between them. The CDR3 has 16 residues. In DNA form, the CDR3 reads TGTGCCAGCAGCTTGGCCTTCGGGGGTCGAACCGGGGAGCTGTTTTTT. Protein product: CASSLAFGGRTGELFF.

CDR3 in DNA: TGTGCCAGCAGCTTAGTGTTTCTGTGGGTGCTACACTTCCATGAGCAGTTCTTC. Translating it yields CASSLVFLWVLHFHEQFF. This chain connects TRBV7-2 to TRBJ2-1; D not resolved. The CDR3 consists of 18 residues. The V gene's germline CDR1 is SGHTA and CDR2 FQGNSA. Trimming left V 1 base short and J 8 bases short, with 24 bases between. Combining the CDR3 with reference TRBV7-2 and TRBJ2-1 gives the whole variable domain GAGVSQSPSNKVTEKGKDVELRCDPISGHTALYWYRQSLGQGLEFLIYFQGNSAPDKSGLPSDRFSAERTGGSVSTLTIQRTQQEDSAVYLCASSLVFLWVLHFHEQFFGPGTRLTVL.

J is TRBJ1-4 and V is TRBV2; D call uncertain. The CDR3 sequence is 15 residues long. Germline V gene sequence: CDR1 SNHLY, CDR2 FYNNEI. V dropped 5 bases and J dropped 7 bases, with 17 bases sitting between them. The CDR3: CASSINKAPSEKLFF. CDR3 in DNA: TGTGCCAGCAGTATTAACAAAGCTCCAAGTGAAAAACTGTTTTTT.

The V and J genes are TRBV7-9 and TRBJ2-7, with D uncertain. Trimming removed 5 bases from V and 3 bases from J, with 17 bases in between. Germline lookup yields CDR1 SEHNR and CDR2 FQNEAQ (reference sequence). The CDR3 is made up of 15 amino acids. The CDR3 region is CASSLGSQSYYEQYF. The CDR3 DNA follows: TGTGCCAGCAGCCTGGGGTCTCAGAGTTACTACGAGCAGTACTTC.

The chain links TRBV28 to TRBJ1-5, with D unresolved. This CDR3 is 13 amino acids long. Per the germline V gene, CDR1 is MDHEN and CDR2 is SYDVKM. Trimming cost V 6 bases and J 5 bases, with 11 bases left between them. CDR3 in amino acids: CASSAISDQPQHF. The CDR3 nucleotides are TGTGCCAGCAGCGCCATCAGCGATCAGCCCCAGCATTTT.

The chain recombines TRBV9 with TRBJ2-7; TRBD1 might be the D (5 bases). This CDR3 region has 15 residues. Trimming removed 4 bases from V and 3 bases from J, with 17 bases in between. Germline CDR1 reads SGDLS; CDR2 reads YYNGEE. Written as DNA, the CDR3 is TGTGCCAGCAGCCCATCTGGGGCCCAAGACTACGAGCAGTACTTC. As protein: CASSPSGAQDYEQYF.

This clone was seen a handful of times. Other DNA sequences in the same sample also yield this CDR3. The chain recombines TRBV27 with TRBJ1-5; no firm D call. The germline V gene encodes CDR1 MNHEY and CDR2 SMNVEV (reference sequence). The CDR3 covers 12 residues. The germline V and J ends were trimmed by 1 base and 6 bases, with 4 bases remaining between them. CDR3 in amino acids: CASSLLGQPQHF. The CDR3, as DNA: TGTGCCAGCAGTTTATTAGGTCAGCCCCAGCATTTT.

This clone came up once. In nucleotides, the CDR3 is TGTGCCAGCAGTCTCGGGCCCATAGGCGGCTACACCTTC. This gives the protein CASSLGPIGGYTF. The chain links TRBV6-5 to TRBJ1-2; D call uncertain. The V end was cut by 5 bases, the J end by 8 bases, with 15 bases between. The germline V gene encodes CDR1 MNHEY and CDR2 SVGAGI. The CDR3 is 13 residues long.

The genes are TRBV5-3 and TRBJ2-3; 11 nucleotides line up with TRBD2. TRBV5-3 is marked as an open reading frame, function uncertain. The length of the CDR3 is 16 residues. J was trimmed by 0 bases and V by 4 bases; bases with no gene match: 4. The CDR3 reads CARSDWTSGSTDTQYF. The CDR3 nucleotides are TGTGCCAGAAGCGACTGGACTAGCGGGAGCACAGATACGCAGTATTTT.

This clone was observed a few times. The same CDR3 can be traced to other DNA sequences in this sample. The chain carries TRBV18 and TRBJ2-7; D gene ambiguous. Germline V gives CDR1 KGHSH, CDR2 LQKENI. The CDR3 loop spans 12 amino acids. V lost 2 bases and J lost 3, with 5 bases in between. The CDR3 region is CASSPDGYEQYF. The CDR3 DNA follows: TGTGCCAGCTCACCAGACGGCTACGAGCAGTACTTC.

The chain carries TRBV14 and TRBJ2-1; 7 bases are shared with TRBD2. Germline V gene lookup returns CDR1 SGHDN and CDR2 FVKESK. V lost 1 base and J lost 4; bases outside the gene matches: 7. The CDR3 has 16 amino acids. The CDR3 loop reads CASSQGGGGIYNEQFF. The CDR3 DNA reads as TGTGCCAGCAGCCAAGGTGGCGGGGGAATATACAATGAGCAGTTCTTC.

This clone was seen once. The V call is TRBV27, the J call TRBJ2-2, with TRBD2 matching 10 bases. This CDR3 has 18 amino acids. The germline gives CDR1 MNHEY, CDR2 SMNVEV (reference sequence). Losses at the gene ends were 2 bases for V and 5 bases for J; bases not matched to a gene: 11. CDR3 DNA sequence: TGTGCCAGCAGTTTAATAACCCCGGGACTAGCGCTTACCGGGGAGCTGTTTTTT. This sequence encodes CASSLITPGLALTGELFF.

The chain uses TRBV30 and TRBJ2-3; 7 bases align to TRBD2. Losses at the gene ends were 0 bases for V and 1 base for J; bases not matched to a gene: 4. The CDR3 has 15 amino acids. Germline assignment: CDR1 GTSNPN and CDR2 SVGIG (reference sequence). The CDR3: CAWSVGGIGTDTQYF. The CDR3 DNA reads as TGTGCCTGGAGTGTGGGAGGGATCGGCACAGATACGCAGTATTTT.

This chain joins TRBV6-1 and TRBJ1-5; 9 nucleotides match TRBD1. J was trimmed by 0 bases and V by 3 bases; bases with no gene match: 0. Germline assignment: CDR1 MNHNS and CDR2 SASEGT. This CDR3 comprises 15 residues. The CDR3 DNA follows: TGTGCCAGCAGTGAGACAGGGGGTAGCAATCAGCCCCAGCATTTT. Its protein product is CASSETGGSNQPQHF.